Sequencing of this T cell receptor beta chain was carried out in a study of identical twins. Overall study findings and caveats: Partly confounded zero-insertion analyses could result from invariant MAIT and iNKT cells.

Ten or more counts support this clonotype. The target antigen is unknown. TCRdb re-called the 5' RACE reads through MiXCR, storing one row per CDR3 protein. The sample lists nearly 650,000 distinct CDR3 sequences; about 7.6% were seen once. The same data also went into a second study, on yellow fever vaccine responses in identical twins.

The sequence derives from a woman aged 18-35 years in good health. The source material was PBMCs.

Here the CDR3 DNA reads TGTGCCAGCAGCGCTGGAGATACGCAGTATTTT. This translates into CASSAGDTQYF. V and J are TRBV14 and TRBJ2-3; no clear D. This CDR3 is built from 11 residues. The ends were cut back, 5 bases at V and 5 bases at J, with 5 bases in the middle. Per the germline V gene, CDR1 is SGHDN and CDR2 is FVKESK.